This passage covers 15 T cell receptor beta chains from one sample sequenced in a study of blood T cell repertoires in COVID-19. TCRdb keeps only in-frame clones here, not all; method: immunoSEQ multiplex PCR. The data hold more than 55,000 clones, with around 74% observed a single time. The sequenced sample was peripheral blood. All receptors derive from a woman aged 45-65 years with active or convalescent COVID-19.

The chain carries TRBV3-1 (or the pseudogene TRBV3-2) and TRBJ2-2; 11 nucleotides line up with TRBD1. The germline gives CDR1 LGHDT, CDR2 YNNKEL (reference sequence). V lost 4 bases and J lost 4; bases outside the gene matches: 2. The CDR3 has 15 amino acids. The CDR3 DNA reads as TGTGCCAGCAGCCGGACAGGGGGCGGCACCGGGGAGCTGTTTTTT. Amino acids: CASSRTGGGTGELFF.

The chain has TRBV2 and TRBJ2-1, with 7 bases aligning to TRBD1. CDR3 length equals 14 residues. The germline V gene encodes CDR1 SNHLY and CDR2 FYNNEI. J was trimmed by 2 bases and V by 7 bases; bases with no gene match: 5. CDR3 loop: CASIDDRAYNEQFF. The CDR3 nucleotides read TGTGCCAGCATTGATGACAGGGCCTACAATGAGCAGTTCTTC.

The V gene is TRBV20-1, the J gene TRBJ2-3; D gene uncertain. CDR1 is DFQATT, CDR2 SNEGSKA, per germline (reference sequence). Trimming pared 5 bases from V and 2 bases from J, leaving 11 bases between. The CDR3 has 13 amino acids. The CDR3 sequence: CSAGDSPTDTQYF. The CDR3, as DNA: TGCAGTGCTGGTGATAGTCCCACAGATACGCAGTATTTT.

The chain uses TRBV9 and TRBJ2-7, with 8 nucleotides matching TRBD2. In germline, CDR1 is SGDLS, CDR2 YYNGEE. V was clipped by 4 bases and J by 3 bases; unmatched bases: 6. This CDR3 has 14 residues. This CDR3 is CASSPGGALYEQYF. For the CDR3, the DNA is TGTGCCAGCAGCCCGGGGGGGGCGCTCTACGAGCAGTACTTC.

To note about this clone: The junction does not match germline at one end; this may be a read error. The CDR3 loop reads CASSPGQANTGELFF. The CDR3 DNA follows: TGTGCTAGCAGCCCGGGACAGGCGAACACCGGGGAGCTGTTTTTT. The chain carries TRBV7-7 and TRBJ2-2; 8 nucleotides align to TRBD1. The CDR3 length is 15 residues. CDR1 and CDR2 from the germline V gene are SSHAT and FNYEAQ (reference sequence).

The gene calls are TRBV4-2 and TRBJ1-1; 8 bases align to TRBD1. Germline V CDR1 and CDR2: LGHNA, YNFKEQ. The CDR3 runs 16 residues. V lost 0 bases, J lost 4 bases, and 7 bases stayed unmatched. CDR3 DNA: TGTGCCAGCAGCCAAGAAGCAGGGGGCTTTGGCACTGAAGCTTTCTTT. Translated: CASSQEAGGFGTEAFF.

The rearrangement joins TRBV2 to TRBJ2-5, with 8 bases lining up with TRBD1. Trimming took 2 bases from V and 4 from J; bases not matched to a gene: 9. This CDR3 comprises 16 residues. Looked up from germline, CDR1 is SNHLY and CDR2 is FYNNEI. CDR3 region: CASSEPTGRGRETQYF. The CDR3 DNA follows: TGTGCCAGCAGTGAACCTACCGGCAGGGGGCGAGAGACCCAGTACTTC. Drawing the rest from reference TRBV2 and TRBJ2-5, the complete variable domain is EPEVTQTPSHQVTQMGQEVILRCVPISNHLYFYWYRQILGQKVEFLVSFYNNEISEKSEIFDDQFSVERPDGSNFTLKIRSTKLEDSAMYFCASSEPTGRGRETQYFGPGTRLLVL.

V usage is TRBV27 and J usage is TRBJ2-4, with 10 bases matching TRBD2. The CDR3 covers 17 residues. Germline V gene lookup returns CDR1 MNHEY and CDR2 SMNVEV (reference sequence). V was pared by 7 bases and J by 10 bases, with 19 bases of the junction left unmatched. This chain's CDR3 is CASTRAEGTSAGRIQYF. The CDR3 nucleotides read TGTGCCAGCACCAGAGCGGAAGGGACTAGCGCGGGGAGAATTCAGTACTTC.

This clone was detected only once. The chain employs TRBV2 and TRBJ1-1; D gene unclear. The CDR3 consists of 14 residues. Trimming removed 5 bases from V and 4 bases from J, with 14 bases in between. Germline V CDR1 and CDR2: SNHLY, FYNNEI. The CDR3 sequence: CASSPSAVATEAFF. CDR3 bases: TGTGCCAGCAGTCCCAGTGCCGTTGCCACTGAAGCTTTCTTT.

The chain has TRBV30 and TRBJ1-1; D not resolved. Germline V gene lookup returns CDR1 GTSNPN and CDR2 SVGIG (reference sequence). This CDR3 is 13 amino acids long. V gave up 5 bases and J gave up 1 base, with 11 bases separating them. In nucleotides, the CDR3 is TGTGCCTGGTCCAGACGACAGAACACTGAAGCTTTCTTT. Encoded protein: CAWSRRQNTEAFF. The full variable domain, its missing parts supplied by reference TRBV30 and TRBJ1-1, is SQTIHQWPATLVQPVGSPLSLECTVEGTSNPNLYWYRQAAGRGLQLLFYSVGIGQISSEVPQNLSASRPQDRQFILSSKKLLLSDSGFYLCAWSRRQNTEAFFGQGTRLTVV.

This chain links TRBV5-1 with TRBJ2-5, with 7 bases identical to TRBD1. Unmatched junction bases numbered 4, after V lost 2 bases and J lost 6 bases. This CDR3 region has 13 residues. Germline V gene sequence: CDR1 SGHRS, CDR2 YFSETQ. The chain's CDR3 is CASSLGRGKTQYF. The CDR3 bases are TGCGCCAGCAGCTTAGGCAGGGGGAAGACCCAGTACTTC.

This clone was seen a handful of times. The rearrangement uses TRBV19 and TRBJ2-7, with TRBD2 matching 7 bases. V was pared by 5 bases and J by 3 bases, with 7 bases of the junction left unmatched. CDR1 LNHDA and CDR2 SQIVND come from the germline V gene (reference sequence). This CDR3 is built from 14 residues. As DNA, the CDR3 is TGTGCCAGTAGTCCCCAAAGGACTAGCTACGAGCAGTACTTC. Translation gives CASSPQRTSYEQYF.

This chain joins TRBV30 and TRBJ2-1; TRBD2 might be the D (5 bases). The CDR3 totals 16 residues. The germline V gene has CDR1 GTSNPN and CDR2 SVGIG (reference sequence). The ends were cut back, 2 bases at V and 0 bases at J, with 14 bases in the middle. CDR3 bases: TGTGCCTGGAGTAGCGACCAAGGGAGCTCCTACAATGAGCAGTTCTTC. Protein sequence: CAWSSDQGSSYNEQFF.

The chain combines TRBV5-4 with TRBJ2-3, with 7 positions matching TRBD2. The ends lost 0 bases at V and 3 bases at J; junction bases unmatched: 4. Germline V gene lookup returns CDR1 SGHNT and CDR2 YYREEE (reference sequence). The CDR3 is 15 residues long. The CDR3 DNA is TGTGCCAGCAGCTTGGGGGTAGCGGGTACAGATACGCAGTATTTT. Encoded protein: CASSLGVAGTDTQYF.

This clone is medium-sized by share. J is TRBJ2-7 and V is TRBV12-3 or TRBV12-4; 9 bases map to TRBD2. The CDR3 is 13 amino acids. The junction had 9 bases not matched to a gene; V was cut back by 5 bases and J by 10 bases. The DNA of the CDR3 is TGTGCCAGCAGTGGGATGACTAGCGGCAGCCAGTACTTC. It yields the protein CASSGMTSGSQYF.